This T cell receptor beta chain was recovered during a study of siplizumab effects on memory and regulatory T cells. Each sample contributed around 10^5 TCR templates to the assay. TCRdb's table, derived via immunoSEQ multiplex PCR, lists solely in-frame clones and lacks some. The sample shows some 97,000 clones, around 94% of them seen only once. In regard to this clone: Its target is not known.

Study outcomes and limitations: Under siplizumab, alloreactive sequences traced to unstimulated CD4+ memory cells were significantly reduced.

The germline gives CDR1 SGDLS, CDR2 YYNGEE. The CDR3 runs to 15 residues. V was cut by 4 bases and J by 7 bases, with 20 bases left in between. V and J are TRBV9 and TRBJ1-2; D is possibly TRBD1 (5 bases). The sequencing input was Tregs sorted from blood. The sequence was obtained from a human donor in good health. CDR3 residues: CASSIHPGLEGGYTF. The CDR3 bases are TGTGCCAGCAGCATACATCCGGGACTCGAAGGTGGCTACACCTTC.